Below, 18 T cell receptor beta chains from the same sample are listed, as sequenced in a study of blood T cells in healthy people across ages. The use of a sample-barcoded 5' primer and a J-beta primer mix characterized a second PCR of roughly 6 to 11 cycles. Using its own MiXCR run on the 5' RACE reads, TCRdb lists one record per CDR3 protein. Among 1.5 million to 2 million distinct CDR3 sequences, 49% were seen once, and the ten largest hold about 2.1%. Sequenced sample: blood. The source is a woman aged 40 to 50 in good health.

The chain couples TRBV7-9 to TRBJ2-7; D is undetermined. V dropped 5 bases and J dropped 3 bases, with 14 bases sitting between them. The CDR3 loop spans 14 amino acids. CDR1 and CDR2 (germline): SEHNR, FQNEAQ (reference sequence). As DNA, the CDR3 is TGTGCCAGCAGCGGACGGGCTCCATACTACGAGCAGTACTTC. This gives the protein CASSGRAPYYEQYF.

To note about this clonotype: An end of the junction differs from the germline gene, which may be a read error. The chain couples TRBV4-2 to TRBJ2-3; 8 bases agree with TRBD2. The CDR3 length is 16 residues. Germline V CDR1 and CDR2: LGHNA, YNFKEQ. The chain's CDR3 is CASTQLTGGGTDTQYF. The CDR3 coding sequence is TGTGCCAGCACCCAACTAACCGGCGGGGGGACAGATACGCAGTATTTT.

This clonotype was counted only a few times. The CDR3 here is CASSYPEQPQHF. The CDR3 nucleotides are TGTGCCAGCAGTTACCCGGAGCAGCCCCAGCATTTT. V gene TRBV6-2 or TRBV6-3 combines with J gene TRBJ1-5, with D uncertain. Per the germline V gene, CDR1 is MNHEY and CDR2 is SVGEGT. The length of the CDR3 is 12 residues. The ends were cut back, 2 bases at V and 7 bases at J, with 6 bases in the middle.

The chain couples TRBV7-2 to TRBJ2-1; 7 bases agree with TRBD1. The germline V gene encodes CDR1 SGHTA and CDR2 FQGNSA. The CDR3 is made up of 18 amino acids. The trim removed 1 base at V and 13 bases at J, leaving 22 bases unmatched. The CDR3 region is CASSLVRTRTGSQETQFF. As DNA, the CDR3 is TGTGCCAGCAGCTTAGTCCGTACGCGGACAGGCTCCCAAGAGACCCAGTTCTTC.

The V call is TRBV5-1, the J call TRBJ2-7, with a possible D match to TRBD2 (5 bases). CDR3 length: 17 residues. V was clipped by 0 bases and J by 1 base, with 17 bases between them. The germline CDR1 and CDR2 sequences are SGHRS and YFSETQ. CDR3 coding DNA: TGCGCCAGCAGCTTGGGGTCTGGCGGGTCTTCATCCTACGAGCAGTACTTC. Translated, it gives CASSLGSGGSSSYEQYF.

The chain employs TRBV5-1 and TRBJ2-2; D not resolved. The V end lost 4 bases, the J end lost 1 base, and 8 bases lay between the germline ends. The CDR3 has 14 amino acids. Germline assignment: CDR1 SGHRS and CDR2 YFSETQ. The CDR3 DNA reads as TGCGCCAGCAGCGTGGGAAAGAACACCGGGGAGCTGTTTTTT. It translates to CASSVGKNTGELFF.

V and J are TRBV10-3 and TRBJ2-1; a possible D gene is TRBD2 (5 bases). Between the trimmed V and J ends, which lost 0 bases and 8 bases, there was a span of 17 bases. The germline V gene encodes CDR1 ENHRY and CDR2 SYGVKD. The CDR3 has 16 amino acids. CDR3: CAISESVSLTRYEQFF. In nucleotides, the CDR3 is TGTGCCATCAGTGAGTCGGTATCCCTTACTAGGTATGAGCAGTTCTTC.

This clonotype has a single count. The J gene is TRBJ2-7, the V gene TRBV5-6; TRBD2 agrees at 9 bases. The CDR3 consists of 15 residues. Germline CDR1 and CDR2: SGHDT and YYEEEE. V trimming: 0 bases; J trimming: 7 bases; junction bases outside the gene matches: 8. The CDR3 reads CASSLGGLARDEQYF. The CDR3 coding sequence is TGTGCCAGCAGCTTGGGGGGACTAGCACGTGATGAGCAGTACTTC.

The CDR3 loop reads CASSLKLSPTDTQYF. The CDR3 nucleotides read TGTGCCAGCAGCCTTAAGCTCTCGCCCACAGATACGCAGTATTTT. V and J are TRBV7-9 and TRBJ2-3; D gene uncertain. V lost 5 bases to trimming and J lost 2 bases, with 14 bases between them. CDR1 and CDR2 (germline): SEHNR, FQNEAQ (reference sequence). The CDR3 covers 15 residues.

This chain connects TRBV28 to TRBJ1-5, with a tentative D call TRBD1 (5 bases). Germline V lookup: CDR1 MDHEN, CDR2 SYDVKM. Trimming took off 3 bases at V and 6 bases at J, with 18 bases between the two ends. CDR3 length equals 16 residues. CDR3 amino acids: CASSFTPQGSGQPQHF. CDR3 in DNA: TGTGCCAGCAGTTTTACACCTCAGGGCAGCGGTCAGCCCCAGCATTTT.

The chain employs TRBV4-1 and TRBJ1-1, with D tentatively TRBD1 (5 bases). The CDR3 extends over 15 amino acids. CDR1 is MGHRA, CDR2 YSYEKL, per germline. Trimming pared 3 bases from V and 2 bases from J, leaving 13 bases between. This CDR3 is CASSHLVQVNTEAFF. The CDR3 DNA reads TGCGCCAGCAGCCACTTAGTACAGGTTAACACTGAAGCTTTCTTT.

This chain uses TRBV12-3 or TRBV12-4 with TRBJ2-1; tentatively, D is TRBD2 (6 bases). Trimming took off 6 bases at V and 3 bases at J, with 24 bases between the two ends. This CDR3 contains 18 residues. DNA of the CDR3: TGTGCCAGCAGCTTATGGGGGATTGGCCTAGCGTTCTACAATGAGCAGTTCTTC. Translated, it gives CASSLWGIGLAFYNEQFF.

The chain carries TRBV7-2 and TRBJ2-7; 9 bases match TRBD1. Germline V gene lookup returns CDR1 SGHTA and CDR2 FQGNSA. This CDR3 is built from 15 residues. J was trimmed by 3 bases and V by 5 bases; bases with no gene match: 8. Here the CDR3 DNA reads TGTGCCAGCAGCCTCGGGGACAGGGTTTTCTACGAGCAGTACTTC. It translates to CASSLGDRVFYEQYF.

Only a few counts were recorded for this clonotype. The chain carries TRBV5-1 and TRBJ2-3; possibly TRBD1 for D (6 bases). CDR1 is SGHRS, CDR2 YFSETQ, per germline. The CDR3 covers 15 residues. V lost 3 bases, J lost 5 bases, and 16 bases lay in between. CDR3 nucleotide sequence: TGCGCCAGCAGCTGGGTGACAGGCGAAGGAGATACGCAGTATTTT. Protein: CASSWVTGEGDTQYF.

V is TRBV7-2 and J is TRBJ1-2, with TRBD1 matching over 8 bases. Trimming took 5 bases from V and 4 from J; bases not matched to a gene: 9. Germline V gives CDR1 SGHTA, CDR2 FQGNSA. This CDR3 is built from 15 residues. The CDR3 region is CASSRQPGQVYGYTF. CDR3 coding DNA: TGTGCCAGCAGCAGACAACCGGGACAGGTCTATGGCTACACCTTC.

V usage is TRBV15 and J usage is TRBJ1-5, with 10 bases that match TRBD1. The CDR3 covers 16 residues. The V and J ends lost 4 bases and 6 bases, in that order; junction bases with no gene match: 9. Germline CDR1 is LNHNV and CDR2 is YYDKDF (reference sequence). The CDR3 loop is CATSTPMGQGSQPQHF. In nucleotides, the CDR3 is TGTGCCACCAGCACCCCGATGGGACAGGGGAGTCAGCCCCAGCATTTT.

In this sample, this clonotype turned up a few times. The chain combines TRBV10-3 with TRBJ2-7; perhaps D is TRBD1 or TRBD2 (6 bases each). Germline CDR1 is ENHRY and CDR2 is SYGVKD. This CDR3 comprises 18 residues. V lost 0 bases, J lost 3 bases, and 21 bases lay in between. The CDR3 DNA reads TGTGCCATCAGTGAGTCGAGGAGGGTAGGGGGGTCGGGCTACGAGCAGTACTTC. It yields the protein CAISESRRVGGSGYEQYF.

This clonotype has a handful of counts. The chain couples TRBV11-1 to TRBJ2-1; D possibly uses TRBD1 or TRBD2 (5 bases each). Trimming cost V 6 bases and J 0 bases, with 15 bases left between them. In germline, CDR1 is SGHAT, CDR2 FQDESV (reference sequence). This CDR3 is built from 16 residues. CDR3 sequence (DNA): TGTGCCAGCAGTATGGGACGCCTGAGCTCCTACAATGAGCAGTTCTTC. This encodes CASSMGRLSSYNEQFF.